This is a list of T cell receptor beta chains from one sample in a study of CD8 T cells in Susac syndrome. TCRdb fed the immunoSEQ multiplex PCR reads into MiXCR, producing one record per CDR3 protein. This sample has 150,000 to 200,000 distinct CDR3 sequences; about 95% occur once, and the top ten carry roughly 0.15%. The sample comprised CD4+ T cells from PBMCs. The receptors were sampled from a human donor in good health. Each CDR3 is given with its conserved first and last residue. Each record gives: V gene, J gene, D gene, clone size, CDR3 protein, CDR3 DNA. The D gene is left open where the match is weak. Some rows mark clone size as missing; the rest say once, few, many or name a class of expanded clone.

V gene: TRBV29-1; J gene: TRBJ1-4; D gene: NA; clone size: once; CDR3 protein: CSVEEGLSEKLFF; CDR3 DNA: TGCAGCGTTGAAGAGGGGTTGAGTGAAAAACTGTTTTTT
V gene: TRBV9; J gene: TRBJ2-5; D gene: NA; clone size: NA; CDR3 protein: CASSARTEQETQYF; CDR3 DNA: TGTGCCAGCAGCGCGCGGACCGAACAAGAGACCCAGTACTTC
V gene: TRBV20-1; J gene: TRBJ2-2; D gene: TRBD1; clone size: NA; CDR3 protein: CSATGTANTGELFF; CDR3 DNA: TGCAGTGCAACCGGGACAGCGAACACCGGGGAGCTGTTTTTT
V gene: TRBV28; J gene: TRBJ1-6; D gene: NA; clone size: NA; CDR3 protein: CASGVGGQFSPLHF; CDR3 DNA: TGTGCCAGCGGCGTCGGGGGGCAGTTTTCACCCCTCCACTTT
V gene: TRBV10-3; J gene: TRBJ1-1; D gene: TRBD1; clone size: NA; CDR3 protein: CASRQGGTEAFF; CDR3 DNA: TGTGCCAGTCGACAGGGCGGCACTGAAGCTTTCTTT
V gene: TRBV3-1; J gene: TRBJ2-7; D gene: NA; clone size: NA; CDR3 protein: CASSQDGRASSYEQYF; CDR3 DNA: TGTGCCAGCAGCCAAGATGGCAGGGCAAGCTCCTACGAGCAGTACTTC
V gene: TRBV4-2; J gene: TRBJ1-2; D gene: NA; clone size: NA; CDR3 protein: CASSQGRETNYGYTF; CDR3 DNA: TGTGCCAGCAGCCAAGGCCGCGAGACAAACTATGGCTACACCTTC
V gene: TRBV28; J gene: TRBJ2-3; D gene: TRBD2; clone size: NA; CDR3 protein: CASNAGGTYTQYF; CDR3 DNA: TGTGCCAGCAATGCGGGGGGTACATATACGCAGTATTTT
V gene: TRBV4-2; J gene: TRBJ1-4; D gene: NA; clone size: NA; CDR3 protein: CASSQVRDTTNEKLFF; CDR3 DNA: TGTGCCAGCAGCCAGGTCAGGGACACAACTAATGAAAAACTGTTTTTT
V gene: TRBV18; J gene: TRBJ1-2; D gene: NA; clone size: once; CDR3 protein: CASSQTDRNYGYTF; CDR3 DNA: TGTGCCAGCTCACAAACGGACCGCAACTATGGCTACACCTTC
V gene: TRBV30; J gene: TRBJ2-1; D gene: NA; clone size: NA; CDR3 protein: CAWRFAGARDEQFF; CDR3 DNA: TGTGCCTGGAGATTCGCCGGGGCCCGGGATGAGCAGTTCTTC
V gene: TRBV15; J gene: TRBJ2-5; D gene: NA; clone size: NA; CDR3 protein: CATSVGASGETQYF; CDR3 DNA: TGTGCCACCAGCGTCGGAGCCTCGGGTGAGACCCAGTACTTC
V gene: TRBV29-1; J gene: TRBJ2-1; D gene: TRBD1; clone size: NA; CDR3 protein: CSVERRQGALNEQFF; CDR3 DNA: TGCAGCGTTGAAAGGCGACAGGGGGCCCTCAATGAGCAGTTCTTC
V gene: TRBV4-3; J gene: TRBJ2-7; D gene: TRBD2; clone size: NA; CDR3 protein: CASSQGTSVSYEQYF; CDR3 DNA: TGCGCCAGCAGCCAAGGGACTAGCGTTTCCTACGAGCAGTACTTC
V gene: TRBV5-1; J gene: TRBJ2-1; D gene: TRBD2; clone size: NA; CDR3 protein: CASSSSGLGSIGSYNEQFF; CDR3 DNA: TGCGCCAGCAGTTCGTCGGGACTAGGGTCAATAGGGTCCTACAATGAGCAGTTCTTC
V gene: TRBV30; J gene: TRBJ1-1; D gene: NA; clone size: NA; CDR3 protein: CAWIARMNTEAFF; CDR3 DNA: TGTGCCTGGATCGCCAGAATGAACACTGAAGCTTTCTTT
V gene: TRBV5-6; J gene: TRBJ1-6; D gene: NA; clone size: NA; CDR3 protein: CASSQDVSPLHF; CDR3 DNA: TGTGCCAGCAGCCAGGATGTATCACCCCTCCACTTT
V gene: TRBV7-2; J gene: TRBJ2-7; D gene: NA; clone size: NA; CDR3 protein: CASSFLPTSRYEQYF; CDR3 DNA: TGTGCCAGCAGCTTTCTCCCGACTAGTAGGTACGAGCAGTACTTC
V gene: TRBV12-3/TRBV12-4; J gene: TRBJ1-5; D gene: NA; clone size: NA; CDR3 protein: CASSLSGRVIRQPQHF; CDR3 DNA: TGTGCCAGCAGTTTATCAGGCAGGGTAATTCGGCAGCCCCAGCATTTT
V gene: TRBV5-1; J gene: TRBJ2-7; D gene: TRBD1; clone size: once; CDR3 protein: CASSHSGTGDYEQYF; CDR3 DNA: TGCGCCAGCAGCCATTCCGGGACAGGGGACTACGAGCAGTACTTC
V gene: TRBV4-3; J gene: TRBJ1-4; D gene: NA; clone size: NA; CDR3 protein: CASSQEHRSNEKLFF; CDR3 DNA: TGCGCCAGCAGCCAAGAGCACAGGTCTAATGAAAAACTGTTTTTT
V gene: TRBV15; J gene: TRBJ2-3; D gene: NA; clone size: NA; CDR3 protein: CATSRVGATDTQYF; CDR3 DNA: TGTGCCACCAGCAGAGTGGGGGCCACAGATACGCAGTATTTT
V gene: TRBV2; J gene: TRBJ2-7; D gene: NA; clone size: NA; CDR3 protein: CASSVYSYEQYF; CDR3 DNA: TGTGCCAGCAGCGTTTATTCCTACGAGCAGTACTTC
V gene: TRBV3-1; J gene: TRBJ2-2; D gene: NA; clone size: NA; CDR3 protein: CASSQRQGGTGELFF; CDR3 DNA: TGTGCCAGCAGCCAAAGGCAGGGAGGCACCGGGGAGCTGTTTTTT
V gene: TRBV7-2; J gene: TRBJ1-2; D gene: TRBD1; clone size: NA; CDR3 protein: CASSPPPRTGGGYTF; CDR3 DNA: TGTGCCAGCAGCCCACCTCCTAGGACAGGGGGAGGCTACACCTTC
V gene: TRBV5-4; J gene: TRBJ1-6; D gene: NA; clone size: NA; CDR3 protein: CASSLNPSNSPLHF; CDR3 DNA: TGTGCCAGCAGCTTGAATCCAAGTAATTCACCCCTCCACTTT
V gene: TRBV27; J gene: TRBJ2-7; D gene: TRBD1; clone size: NA; CDR3 protein: CASHQTGQRFYEQYF; CDR3 DNA: TGTGCCAGCCACCAAACGGGACAGCGGTTCTACGAGCAGTACTTC
V gene: TRBV7-9; J gene: TRBJ1-5; D gene: TRBD1; clone size: NA; CDR3 protein: CASSQGQGAQPQHF; CDR3 DNA: TGTGCCAGCAGCCAAGGACAGGGCGCGCAGCCCCAGCATTTT
V gene: TRBV7-9; J gene: TRBJ2-7; D gene: NA; clone size: NA; CDR3 protein: CASSLAGQGKVYEQYF; CDR3 DNA: TGTGCCAGCAGCTTAGCTGGGCAGGGGAAGGTCTACGAGCAGTACTTC
V gene: TRBV20-1; J gene: TRBJ2-1; D gene: TRBD2; clone size: NA; CDR3 protein: CSARGAGVSSYNEQFF; CDR3 DNA: TGCAGTGCTAGAGGAGCGGGGGTTAGCTCCTACAATGAGCAGTTCTTC
V gene: TRBV7-4; J gene: TRBJ1-5; D gene: NA; clone size: NA; CDR3 protein: CASSQARAGVNQPQHF; CDR3 DNA: TGTGCCAGCAGCCAGGCCAGGGCTGGGGTGAATCAGCCCCAGCATTTT
V gene: TRBV9; J gene: TRBJ1-5; D gene: NA; clone size: NA; CDR3 protein: CASSVAGEPQPQHF; CDR3 DNA: TGTGCCAGCAGCGTAGCAGGGGAGCCTCAGCCCCAGCATTTT
V gene: TRBV19; J gene: TRBJ2-5; D gene: NA; clone size: NA; CDR3 protein: CASSPETVGKETQYF; CDR3 DNA: TGTGCCAGTAGTCCGGAGACAGTGGGGAAAGAGACCCAGTACTTC
V gene: TRBV18; J gene: TRBJ1-4; D gene: NA; clone size: NA; CDR3 protein: CASSPREGDEKLFF; CDR3 DNA: TGTGCCAGCTCACCAAGGGAAGGAGATGAAAAACTGTTTTTT
V gene: TRBV27; J gene: TRBJ1-5; D gene: NA; clone size: once; CDR3 protein: CASPGVLEHF; CDR3 DNA: TGTGCCAGCCCCGGGGTCCTGGAGCATTTT
V gene: TRBV29-1; J gene: TRBJ2-5; D gene: TRBD2; clone size: NA; CDR3 protein: CSVEDLVRGKETQYF; CDR3 DNA: TGCAGCGTTGAAGATCTGGTGCGGGGGAAGGAGACCCAGTACTTC
V gene: TRBV20-1; J gene: TRBJ2-3; D gene: TRBD2; clone size: NA; CDR3 protein: CSAQPGSGTDTQYF; CDR3 DNA: TGCAGTGCCCAGCCGGGTAGCGGGACAGATACGCAGTATTTT
V gene: TRBV3-1; J gene: TRBJ2-1; D gene: NA; clone size: NA; CDR3 protein: CASSPRDNEQFF; CDR3 DNA: TGTGCCAGCAGCCCCCGGGACAATGAGCAGTTCTTC
V gene: TRBV4-2; J gene: TRBJ2-5; D gene: TRBD2; clone size: NA; CDR3 protein: CASSFRLAAKQETQYF; CDR3 DNA: TGTGCCAGCAGCTTCCGACTAGCAGCCAAACAAGAGACCCAGTACTTC
V gene: TRBV7-2; J gene: TRBJ2-7; D gene: TRBD1; clone size: NA; CDR3 protein: CASSLEGTGGSEQYF; CDR3 DNA: TGTGCCAGCAGCTTAGAAGGGACAGGGGGCTCCGAGCAGTACTTC
V gene: TRBV28; J gene: TRBJ1-2; D gene: NA; clone size: NA; CDR3 protein: CASRLTGPYTF; CDR3 DNA: TGTGCCAGCAGGCTCACAGGGCCCTACACCTTC
V gene: TRBV12-3/TRBV12-4; J gene: TRBJ1-5; D gene: NA; clone size: NA; CDR3 protein: CASSLGEHQPQHF; CDR3 DNA: TGTGCCAGCAGTTTGGGTGAACATCAGCCCCAGCATTTT
V gene: TRBV5-4; J gene: TRBJ2-2; D gene: NA; clone size: NA; CDR3 protein: CATAAVGGGELFF; CDR3 DNA: TGTGCCACGGCGGCCGTCGGTGGCGGGGAGCTGTTTTTT
V gene: TRBV6-2/TRBV6-3; J gene: TRBJ1-1; D gene: NA; clone size: NA; CDR3 protein: CASSQLQVGTEAFF; CDR3 DNA: TGTGCCAGCAGTCAGCTACAGGTCGGCACTGAAGCTTTCTTT